The rows below give T cell receptor beta chains drawn from one sample of a study of CD8 T cells in ankylosing spondylitis. TCRdb fed the 5' RACE reads into MiXCR, producing one record per CDR3 protein. The data hold about 250,000 distinct CDR3 sequences, with 30% to 40% observed a single time. Input material: blood, either unsorted or a sorted T cell fraction (not recorded which). The receptors here all came from a male donor with ankylosing spondylitis or in good health (not recorded which). The CDR3 runs from the conserved cysteine through the conserved F or W. D genes are given only for firm matches. Clone sizes are given selectively: once, few, many, or a class where the clone is expanded.

clone_size: few; d_call: NA; j_call: TRBJ2-3; v_call: TRBV29-1; cdr3_aa: CSVDSQGGRDTQYF; cdr3_nt: TGCAGCGTTGATTCTCAGGGGGGAAGAGATACGCAGTATTTT
clone_size: NA; d_call: NA; j_call: TRBJ2-3; v_call: TRBV28; cdr3_aa: CASSKGLAPGTQYF; cdr3_nt: TGTGCCAGCAGTAAGGGACTGGCCCCGGGTACGCAGTATTTT
clone_size: NA; d_call: NA; j_call: TRBJ2-5; v_call: TRBV20-1; cdr3_aa: CSASHTEGFQETQYF; cdr3_nt: TGCAGTGCTAGTCACACGGAGGGATTCCAAGAGACCCAGTACTTC
clone_size: NA; d_call: NA; j_call: TRBJ2-1; v_call: TRBV5-1; cdr3_aa: CASTQGAAGNEQFF; cdr3_nt: TGCGCCAGCACCCAGGGCGCGGCTGGAAATGAGCAGTTCTTC
clone_size: NA; d_call: NA; j_call: TRBJ1-5; v_call: TRBV6-1; cdr3_aa: CASSRLLGAQINQPQHF; cdr3_nt: TGTGCCAGCAGTCGCCTCTTAGGGGCCCAGATTAATCAGCCCCAGCATTTT
clone_size: once; d_call: NA; j_call: TRBJ2-3; v_call: TRBV12-3/TRBV12-4; cdr3_aa: CASSPGGATDTQYF; cdr3_nt: TGTGCCAGCAGTCCTGGGGGGGCCACAGATACGCAGTATTTT
clone_size: once; d_call: NA; j_call: TRBJ2-2; v_call: TRBV7-2; cdr3_aa: CASSWVSRAAAGELFF; cdr3_nt: TGTGCCAGCAGCTGGGTCAGTAGAGCGGCAGCCGGGGAGCTGTTTTTT
clone_size: few; d_call: NA; j_call: TRBJ2-1; v_call: TRBV7-2; cdr3_aa: CASSISSYNEQFF; cdr3_nt: TGTGCCAGCAGCATTAGCTCCTACAATGAGCAGTTCTTC
clone_size: few; d_call: TRBD1; j_call: TRBJ2-7; v_call: TRBV5-6; cdr3_aa: CASSLERGQDYEQYF; cdr3_nt: TGTGCCAGCAGCTTGGAGAGGGGGCAGGATTACGAGCAGTACTTC
clone_size: few; d_call: NA; j_call: TRBJ1-5; v_call: TRBV11-2; cdr3_aa: CASSSDTNQPQHF; cdr3_nt: TGTGCCAGCAGCTCCGACACGAATCAGCCCCAGCATTTT
clone_size: once; d_call: NA; j_call: TRBJ1-2; v_call: TRBV24-1; cdr3_aa: CATSDYRDGYTF; cdr3_nt: TGTGCCACCAGTGATTACAGAGATGGCTACACCTTC
clone_size: NA; d_call: TRBD1; j_call: TRBJ2-6; v_call: TRBV12-3/TRBV12-4; cdr3_aa: CASTDRAGANVLTF; cdr3_nt: TGTGCCAGCACCGACAGGGCTGGGGCCAACGTCCTGACTTTC
clone_size: NA; d_call: NA; j_call: TRBJ2-7; v_call: TRBV5-5; cdr3_aa: CARSPYEQYF; cdr3_nt: TGTGCCAGGTCTCCCTACGAGCAGTACTTC
clone_size: NA; d_call: NA; j_call: TRBJ2-7; v_call: TRBV5-6; cdr3_aa: CASSLSLGAISYEQYF; cdr3_nt: TGTGCCAGCAGCTTGTCCCTAGGGGCGATCTCCTACGAGCAGTACTTC
clone_size: NA; d_call: TRBD2; j_call: TRBJ2-5; v_call: TRBV20-1; cdr3_aa: CSATLPPRGGQETQYF; cdr3_nt: TGCAGTGCGACCCTTCCCCCCCGGGGGGGCCAAGAGACCCAGTACTTC
clone_size: few; d_call: TRBD1; j_call: TRBJ1-6; v_call: TRBV20-1; cdr3_aa: CSAWDRGDSPLHF; cdr3_nt: TGCAGTGCTTGGGACAGGGGCGATTCACCCCTCCACTTT
clone_size: few; d_call: NA; j_call: TRBJ2-3; v_call: TRBV9; cdr3_aa: CASNRAGLGDTQYF; cdr3_nt: TGTGCCAGCAACCGTGCTGGATTAGGAGATACGCAGTATTTT
clone_size: NA; d_call: NA; j_call: TRBJ2-7; v_call: TRBV12-3/TRBV12-4; cdr3_aa: CASSLPEWGEQYF; cdr3_nt: TGTGCCAGCAGTCTCCCCGAGTGGGGCGAGCAGTACTTC
clone_size: few; d_call: NA; j_call: TRBJ2-7; v_call: TRBV12-3/TRBV12-4; cdr3_aa: CASSPGAPLEQYF; cdr3_nt: TGTGCCAGCAGTCCCGGGGCCCCCTTGGAGCAGTACTTC
clone_size: many; d_call: NA; j_call: TRBJ2-7; v_call: TRBV29-1; cdr3_aa: CSVGLRYEQYF; cdr3_nt: TGCAGCGTTGGTCTTCGCTACGAGCAGTACTTC
clone_size: NA; d_call: TRBD2; j_call: TRBJ2-7; v_call: TRBV12-3/TRBV12-4; cdr3_aa: CASSLVPVGRDEQYF; cdr3_nt: TGTGCCAGCAGTTTAGTGCCGGTAGGGAGGGACGAGCAGTACTTC